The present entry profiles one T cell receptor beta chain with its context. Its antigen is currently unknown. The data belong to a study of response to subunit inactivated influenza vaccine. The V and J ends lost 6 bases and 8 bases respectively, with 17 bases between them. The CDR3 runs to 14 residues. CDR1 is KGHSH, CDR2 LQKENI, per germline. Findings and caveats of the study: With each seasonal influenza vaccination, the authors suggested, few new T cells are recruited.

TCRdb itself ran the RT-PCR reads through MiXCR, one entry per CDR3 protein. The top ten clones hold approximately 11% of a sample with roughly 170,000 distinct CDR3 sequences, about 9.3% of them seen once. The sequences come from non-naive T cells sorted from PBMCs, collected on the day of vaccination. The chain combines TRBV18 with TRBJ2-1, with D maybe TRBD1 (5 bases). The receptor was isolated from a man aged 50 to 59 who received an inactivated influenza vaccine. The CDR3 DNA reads TGTGCCAGCTCCCTGGGCGAAGGGGCGTATGAGCAGTTCTTC. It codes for CASSLGEGAYEQFF.